The 29 T cell receptor beta chains listed next were all sequenced from one sample in a study of cytomegalovirus exposure and HLA in healthy donors. Use of 60 Vbeta and 13 Jbeta primers characterized the PCR. Clones were read by immunoSEQ multiplex PCR, and TCRdb kept only the in-frame ones, dropping some. The sample carries approximately 100,000 clones, about four fifths recorded once. Sequenced input: PBMCs. These TCRs come from a woman aged 40 to 50 in good health and CMV-seronegative.

This clone was found a few times. The chain employs TRBV5-4 and TRBJ2-2; tentative D call: TRBD2 (6 bases). The CDR3 covers 15 residues. Germline values: CDR1 SGHNT, CDR2 YYREEE (reference sequence). Trimming took off 4 bases at V and 2 bases at J, with 12 bases between the two ends. The CDR3 loop is CASSPGTLNTGELFF. CDR3 DNA: TGTGCCAGCAGCCCCGGGACTCTCAACACCGGGGAGCTGTTTTTT. The complete variable domain, with remaining parts taken from reference TRBV5-4 and TRBJ2-2, reads ETGVTQSPTHLIKTRGQQVTLRCSSQSGHNTVSWYQQALGQGPQFIFQYYREEENGRGNFPPRFSGLQFPNYSSELNVNALELDDSALYLCASSPGTLNTGELFFGEGSRLTVL.

The rearrangement joins TRBV27 to TRBJ2-1; 11 bases match TRBD2. The CDR3 runs 15 residues. The junction had 15 bases not matched to a gene; V was cut back by 8 bases and J by 12 bases. Germline-derived CDR1 and CDR2 are MNHEY and SMNVEV (reference sequence). The CDR3 sequence is CASSALAGGERGQFF. As DNA, the CDR3 is TGTGCCAGCTCTGCCCTAGCGGGAGGAGAGAGGGGGCAGTTCTTC.

The J gene is TRBJ2-5, the V gene TRBV6-1; D is possibly TRBD1 (5 bases). Per germline, CDR1 MNHNS and CDR2 SASEGT. The germline V and J ends were trimmed by 3 bases and 5 bases, with 13 bases remaining between them. The CDR3 extends over 14 amino acids. CDR3 DNA: TGTGCCAGCAGTGAGGCCTCAGGGCGCGAGACCCAGTACTTC. Amino acids: CASSEASGRETQYF.

This clone has a handful of counts. The chain is built from TRBV6-4 and TRBJ1-6; 7 bases line up with TRBD1. V gave up 2 bases and J gave up 7 bases; unmatched junction bases: 2. CDR1 and CDR2 (germline): MRHNA, SNTAGT. The CDR3 runs 14 residues. The CDR3 region is CASSDEGANSPLHF. CDR3 coding DNA: TGTGCCAGCAGTGACGAGGGGGCAAATTCACCCCTCCACTTT.

V is TRBV7-9 and J is TRBJ1-2, with 7 bases matching TRBD1. Germline CDR1 reads SEHNR; CDR2 reads FQNEAQ (reference sequence). CDR3 length: 15 residues. The V gene end was trimmed by 1 base and the J gene end by 6 bases; junction bases not matched to a gene: 8. The CDR3 region is CASSLGGGGVNGYTF. As DNA, the CDR3 is TGTGCCAGCAGCTTAGGTGGAGGGGGCGTTAATGGCTACACCTTC.

This chain joins TRBV19 and TRBJ1-1, with TRBD1 as a possible D gene (5 bases). Trimming stripped 6 bases from V and 8 bases from J, with 22 bases between. CDR1 and CDR2 (germline): LNHDA, SQIVND (reference sequence). The CDR3 contains 15 residues. The CDR3 sequence is CASRVIDSALGEAFF. The DNA for the CDR3 is TGTGCCAGTAGGGTGATTGACAGTGCCCTAGGGGAAGCTTTCTTT.

The chain employs TRBV6-1 and TRBJ2-4; a weak D match, TRBD1 (5 bases). This CDR3 is 21 amino acids long. The V end was cut by 0 bases, the J end by 0 bases, with 24 bases between. CDR1 and CDR2 from the germline V gene are MNHNS and SASEGT. CDR3 protein: CASSEAGPPFGSLLAKNIQYF. CDR3 sequence (DNA): TGTGCCAGCAGTGAAGCGGGGCCACCATTTGGTTCCCTCTTAGCCAAAAACATTCAGTACTTC.

The rearrangement uses TRBV7-2 and TRBJ2-1, with 12 nucleotides matching TRBD2. V lost 5 bases to trimming and J lost 5 bases; unmatched junction nucleotides: 7. This CDR3 is built from 16 residues. Germline V lookup: CDR1 SGHTA, CDR2 FQGNSA. The CDR3 sequence: CASSPRLAGAHNEQFF. The DNA for the CDR3 is TGTGCCAGCAGCCCACGACTAGCGGGGGCGCACAATGAGCAGTTCTTC.

The chain joins TRBV15 to TRBJ1-1, with 10 positions matching TRBD1. This CDR3 is built from 16 residues. Germline loops: CDR1 LNHNV, CDR2 YYDKDF (reference sequence). J gave up 3 bases and V 3 bases, and 7 bases lay outside the gene matches. In DNA form, the CDR3 reads TGTGCCACCAGCAGGGGGTGGACAGGGGGGGACACTGAAGCTTTCTTT. It translates to CATSRGWTGGDTEAFF.

The rearrangement joins TRBV19 to TRBJ1-6, with 8 positions matching TRBD1. From germline, CDR1 is LNHDA and CDR2 SQIVND (reference sequence). CDR3 length: 15 residues. With V trimmed by 4 bases and J by 7 bases, 6 bases remained unmatched. This CDR3 is CASSTQQGVNSPLHF. The CDR3 nucleotides read TGTGCCAGTAGTACTCAACAGGGGGTGAATTCACCCCTCCACTTT.

The chain combines TRBV5-4 with TRBJ2-5; TRBD2 matches at 9 bases. Germline CDR1 SGHNT, CDR2 YYREEE (reference sequence). The CDR3 consists of 14 residues. V shed 3 bases, J shed 4 bases, and the junction held 4 bases outside the gene matches. The CDR3 loop reads CASSSGLARETQYF. In nucleotides, the CDR3 is TGTGCCAGCAGCTCGGGACTAGCCCGAGAGACCCAGTACTTC.

This clone has more than one count but fewer than ten. The chain couples TRBV28 to TRBJ2-7; TRBD2 aligns across 7 bases. CDR3 size: 18 residues. Per germline, CDR1 MDHEN and CDR2 SYDVKM. V shed 6 bases and J 5 bases; nucleotides not matched to a gene: 22. The CDR3 DNA reads TGTGCCAGCAGCGACCCACGGGGATTCTCGGGAGGAAGCGACGAGCAGTACTTC. It encodes CASSDPRGFSGGSDEQYF.

In this sample, this clone turned up a few times. Written as DNA, the CDR3 is TGTGCCAGTACATTGGGGCGGGACAATCAGCCCCAGCATTTT. It codes for CASTLGRDNQPQHF. This chain joins TRBV2 and TRBJ1-5, with TRBD1 as a possible D gene (5 bases). This CDR3 is 14 amino acids long. CDR1 is SNHLY, CDR2 FYNNEI, per germline. V dropped 9 bases and J dropped 3 bases, with 15 bases sitting between them.

The genes are TRBV2 and TRBJ1-5, with 9 positions matching TRBD1. From germline, CDR1 is SNHLY and CDR2 FYNNEI. V was clipped by 6 bases and J by 5 bases; unmatched bases: 2. The CDR3 has 13 amino acids. CDR3 in amino acids: CASSGTGHQPQHF. The CDR3 DNA reads as TGTGCCAGCAGCGGGACAGGGCATCAGCCCCAGCATTTT.

This clone has only a few counts. V gene TRBV7-2 combines with J gene TRBJ2-2, with 9 bases that match TRBD1. The J segment lost 6 bases and the V segment lost 3 bases, leaving 2 bases of the junction unmatched. The germline gives CDR1 SGHTA, CDR2 FQGNSA. The CDR3 loop spans 14 amino acids. The CDR3 region is CASSFRQGAGELFF. In DNA form, the CDR3 reads TGTGCCAGCAGCTTTAGACAGGGGGCCGGGGAGCTGTTTTTT. Full variable domain (remainder filled in from reference TRBV7-2 and TRBJ2-2): GAGVSQSPSNKVTEKGKDVELRCDPISGHTALYWYRQSLGQGLEFLIYFQGNSAPDKSGLPSDRFSAERTGGSVSTLTIQRTQQEDSAVYLCASSFRQGAGELFFGEGSRLTVL.

Details on this clone: One end of the junction fails to match germline, which may point to a read error. The V and J genes are TRBV7-9 and TRBJ2-1; no firm D call. The CDR3 consists of 11 residues. CDR1 is SEHNR and CDR2 is FQNEAQ in the germline V gene (reference sequence). CDR3 coding DNA: TGTTCCAGCAGCTTAGATCTTGAGCAGTTCTTC. It codes for CSSSLDLEQFF.

The J gene is TRBJ1-1, the V gene TRBV5-5; D is possibly TRBD1 (5 bases). CDR3 length: 15 residues. Trimming took off 2 bases at V and 1 base at J, with 12 bases between the two ends. Germline assignment: CDR1 SGHKS and CDR2 YYEKEE (reference sequence). The DNA for the CDR3 is TGTGCCAGCAGCTTAAACAGGCAGCAGAACACTGAAGCTTTCTTT. Protein: CASSLNRQQNTEAFF.

The gene calls are TRBV7-6 and TRBJ2-2, with D possibly being TRBD1 (5 bases). CDR1 is SGHVS, CDR2 FNYEAQ, per germline. This CDR3 comprises 14 residues. V lost 1 base, J lost 5 bases, and 8 bases lay in between. CDR3: CASSLGRATGELFF. For the CDR3, the DNA is TGTGCCAGCAGCTTAGGCAGGGCTACCGGGGAGCTGTTTTTT.

The chain links TRBV30 to TRBJ2-3; TRBD2 might be the D (6 bases). Trimming shortened V by 0 bases and J by 1 base, and 11 bases separated the two germline ends. The CDR3 is made up of 15 amino acids. Germline assignment: CDR1 GTSNPN and CDR2 SVGIG (reference sequence). For the CDR3, the DNA is TGTGCCTGGAGTGTAGGCGGGGCCCGCACAGATACGCAGTATTTT. It specifies CAWSVGGARTDTQYF.

The genes are TRBV9 and TRBJ2-1, with 8 positions matching TRBD2. CDR1 is SGDLS and CDR2 is YYNGEE in the germline V gene. Trimming took 0 bases from V and 5 from J; bases not matched to a gene: 10. The CDR3 contains 17 residues. The CDR3 DNA reads TGTGCCAGCAGCGTAGGGGAAGGGCTAGCGGGTGACAATGAGCAGTTCTTC. Translated, it gives CASSVGEGLAGDNEQFF.

V usage is TRBV6-5 and J usage is TRBJ2-5; 9 bases fit TRBD2. This CDR3 is 14 amino acids long. V gave up 6 bases and J gave up 5 bases; unmatched junction bases: 7. Germline lookup yields CDR1 MNHEY and CDR2 SVGAGI. The CDR3 DNA is TGTGCCAGCAGCCCGGGACTAGCTTGGGAGACCCAGTACTTC. This codes for CASSPGLAWETQYF.

The table lists this clone with a few counts. The chain combines TRBV5-1 with TRBJ2-3, with 9 bases that match TRBD2. With V trimmed by 4 bases and J by 2 bases, 8 bases remained unmatched. Per the germline V gene, CDR1 is SGHRS and CDR2 is YFSETQ. CDR3 length: 16 residues. The CDR3 sequence is CASSPRIAGVTDTQYF. For the CDR3, the DNA is TGCGCCAGCAGCCCCCGGATAGCGGGGGTCACAGATACGCAGTATTTT.

J is TRBJ2-3 and V is TRBV7-2; D perhaps matches TRBD1 (6 bases). Trimming removed 5 bases from V and 4 bases from J, with 13 bases in between. CDR1 and CDR2 (germline): SGHTA, FQGNSA. CDR3 length: 14 residues. The CDR3 DNA reads TGTGCCAGCAGCGCACAGGGTAGGGCAGATACGCAGTATTTT. This gives the protein CASSAQGRADTQYF.

V is TRBV28 and J is TRBJ1-3, with 10 bases fitting TRBD1. J was trimmed by 8 bases and V by 7 bases; bases with no gene match: 8. CDR3 length equals 14 residues. The germline gives CDR1 MDHEN, CDR2 SYDVKM. CDR3 nucleotide sequence: TGTGCCAGCACCGAAACCGGGACAGGGGACACCATATATTTT. Translating it yields CASTETGTGDTIYF. Full variable domain (missing parts from reference TRBV28 and TRBJ1-3): DVKVTQSSRYLVKRTGEKVFLECVQDMDHENMFWYRQDPGLGLRLIYFSYDVKMKEKGDIPEGYSVSREKKERFSLILESASTNQTSMYLCASTETGTGDTIYFGEGSWLTVV.

This clone was picked up one time. The chain uses TRBV5-4 and TRBJ2-5, with TRBD1 matching over 9 bases. The CDR3 covers 16 residues. V gave up 0 bases and J gave up 4 bases; unmatched junction bases: 7. Germline assignment: CDR1 SGHNT and CDR2 YYREEE (reference sequence). CDR3 protein: CASSLATTGGAETQYF. The CDR3 DNA sequence: TGTGCCAGCAGCTTGGCGACCACAGGGGGCGCAGAGACCCAGTACTTC.

The chain joins TRBV6-5 to TRBJ2-6; tentatively, D is TRBD1 (6 bases). The length of the CDR3 is 13 residues. Per germline, CDR1 MNHEY and CDR2 SVGAGI. The germline V and J ends were trimmed by 11 bases and 2 bases, with 10 bases remaining between them. The CDR3, as DNA: TGTGCCGTAAAGGGGGCTGGGGCCAACGTCCTGACTTTC. Its protein product is CAVKGAGANVLTF.

The CDR3 spells CASSTRTSGGYNEQFF. The CDR3 DNA reads as TGTGCCAGTAGTACTCGGACTAGCGGGGGATACAATGAGCAGTTCTTC. The chain employs TRBV19 and TRBJ2-1; 13 bases agree with TRBD2. Germline V gives CDR1 LNHDA, CDR2 SQIVND (reference sequence). Trimming took 4 bases from V and 4 from J; bases not matched to a gene: 4. The CDR3 consists of 16 residues.

The rearrangement joins TRBV9 to TRBJ2-3; 9 nucleotides agree with TRBD2. The ends lost 3 bases at V and 4 bases at J; junction bases unmatched: 3. This CDR3 spans 14 amino acids. From germline, CDR1 is SGDLS and CDR2 YYNGEE. The CDR3 region has the DNA TGTGCCAGCAGCGAGGGACTAGCCCCAGATACGCAGTATTTT. This codes for CASSEGLAPDTQYF.

CDR3 bases: TGCAGCGGTCAAATGCCGGACAGGGCAGGTGATGAGCAGTTCTTC. Its protein product is CSGQMPDRAGDEQFF. V is TRBV29-1 and J is TRBJ2-1; 8 bases map to TRBD1. This CDR3 region has 15 residues. J was trimmed by 8 bases and V by 7 bases; bases with no gene match: 16. Germline V lookup: CDR1 SQVTM, CDR2 ANQGSEA.